What follows is one TCR beta chain and its context. What it recognizes is unknown. The CDR3 spans 14 residues. The germline V and J ends were trimmed by 6 bases and 1 base, with 12 bases remaining between them. The germline V gene encodes CDR1 MNHEY and CDR2 SVGAGI. They ran version v3.0 of the immunoSEQ assay at survey level. Clones were sequenced by immunoSEQ multiplex PCR, and TCRdb holds only the in-frame ones, with some missing. Of 25,000 to 30,000 clones in the sample, around 83% are singletons; the top ten hold around 15%. This sample was included in a study of long-term antiretroviral therapy in people with HIV. Study-wide results and caveats: When set beside controls, HIV repertoires had CDR3 length ranges that were narrower. Transplant donor controls retained higher diversity, though diversity increased after ART. Repertoire dominance by clones expanded before ART was seen at all time points.

This TCR came from a man aged 45-65 years with HIV. This sequence joins TRBV6-5 and TRBJ1-1, with D perhaps TRBD1 (5 bases). The specimen comprised unsorted PBMCs, sampled 2.9 years after starting antiretroviral therapy. The CDR3 sequence is CASSPQGRNTEAFF. The CDR3 nucleotides are TGTGCCAGCAGCCCCCAGGGAAGGAACACTGAAGCTTTCTTT.